This T cell receptor (beta chain) emerged from a study of blood T cell repertoires in COVID-19. Assay used: immunoSEQ multiplex PCR; TCRdb lists only in-frame clones, some missing. The sample has about 250,000 clones; approximately 83% are singletons. V lost 6 bases to trimming and J lost 8 bases; unmatched junction nucleotides: 20. The CDR3 is 17 amino acids. Germline V lookup: CDR1 MDHEN, CDR2 SYDVKM. This clonotype was obtained from a woman aged 35 to 49 who had been exposed to COVID-19. Sample: PBMCs or T cells enriched from blood (not recorded which). V gene TRBV28 combines with J gene TRBJ1-2, with 8 bases lining up with TRBD1. The chain's CDR3 is CASSGGNRGKKGGGYTF. The CDR3 DNA sequence: TGTGCCAGCAGCGGCGGAAACAGGGGGAAAAAAGGAGGAGGCTACACCTTC.